This T cell receptor (beta chain) is drawn from a study of cytomegalovirus exposure and HLA in healthy donors. General observations from the study: In a later analysis, at a false discovery rate of 0.05, some 17,000 TCR beta sequences were associated with HLA alleles.

The primer mix had 60 Vbeta and 13 Jbeta primers. Generated by immunoSEQ multiplex PCR, the TCRdb table keeps only in-frame clones and is missing some. The table has 130,000 or so clones, 80% seen once. V was trimmed by 2 bases and J by 3 bases, leaving 8 bases between them. The CDR3 extends over 15 amino acids. From germline, CDR1 is MDHEN and CDR2 SYDVKM. On this clone itself: What it recognizes is unknown.

The TCR was taken from a man aged 25 to 40 in good health and CMV-seronegative. Sequencing was done on a sample of PBMCs. The rearrangement uses TRBV28 and TRBJ2-6, with D perhaps TRBD1 (5 bases). The CDR3 sequence is CASSLQGFGANVLTF. CDR3 sequence (DNA): TGTGCCAGCAGTTTACAGGGATTTGGGGCCAACGTCCTGACTTTC.